This TCR beta chain appears in the sequencing data of a study of blood T cell repertoires in COVID-19. The count of this clone is one. Germline trimming cut 2 bases from V and 1 base from J; bases unmatched to any gene: 3. The CDR3 consists of 15 residues. CDR1 and CDR2 from the germline V gene are MNHEY and SVGEGT. TCRdb's table, derived via immunoSEQ multiplex PCR, lists solely in-frame clones and lacks some. The table has approximately 83,000 clones, around 85% seen once. The sequenced sample was peripheral blood. V is TRBV6-2 or TRBV6-3 and J is TRBJ2-3; 7 nucleotides line up with TRBD2. This TCR came from a man aged 50 to 59 with acute or convalescent COVID-19. In DNA form, the CDR3 reads TGTGCCAGCAGTTACAGGCTAGCGGGCACAGATACGCAGTATTTT. Amino acids: CASSYRLAGTDTQYF.